This paragraph covers one T cell receptor (beta chain) sequence. This clone turned up a few times. This clone's antigen is unknown. No much larger clonotype is one base removed from it; base qualities were not supplied. The trial excluded patients who had a history of autoimmune disease or were on systemic immunosuppression. In every dose cohort, peripheral blood was drawn for TCR sequencing at baseline, cycle 4 day 1, and cycle 7 day 1. The samples were taken from a phase I, first-in-human, multicenter, open-label dose-escalation trial of ivuxolimab. Adults with locally advanced or metastatic head and neck squamous cell, hepatocellular, melanoma or renal cell carcinoma were enrolled in the trial. Before TCR sequencing, CD4+ T cells and CD8+ T cells were sorted from peripheral blood as separate populations. The entry originates in a study of OX40 agonist ivuxolimab in advanced cancers. Study-wide context: Ivuxolimab was an agonistic, fully human IgG2 monoclonal antibody directed against OX40 (CD134), a costimulatory receptor. Intravenous ivuxolimab was administered to patients every 2 weeks at six dose levels: 0.01, 0.1, 0.3, 1.5, 3 and 10 mg/kg. Of the roughly 54 patients in dose escalation, about 20 had hepatocellular carcinoma, roughly 15 had melanoma, 9 had renal cell carcinoma and 9 had head and neck cancer. In the dose-escalation cohort, 70% to 90% of patients were male, and the mean age was approximately 60 years with a range of about 20 to 90. Patients were allowed to have had prior anti-PD-1, anti-PD-L1 or anti-CTLA-4 therapy, and around 41% of the dose-escalation patients had previously received checkpoint inhibitors. Partial responses were achieved by three dose-escalation patients, of whom one had hepatocellular carcinoma and two had cutaneous melanoma. Peripheral TCRbeta sequencing aimed to test whether ivuxolimab altered TCR sequence diversity and caused clonal T-cell expansion. The monotherapy dose-escalation portion (N of about 57 patients) of the phase I ivuxolimab trial is reported in the paper.

Clipping removes 7 bases from V and 1 base from J, with 3 as the unmatched junction base count. The CDR1 and CDR2 encoded by the germline V gene (reference sequence) are LNHDA and SQIVND. Its CDR3 holds 14 amino acids, cysteine through phenylalanine. Of the read, only the CDR3 DNA is kept; its 42 bases are in frame from base 1. The research as a whole found: At doses of 0.1 to 3.0 mg/kg, clonal expansion of both CD4+ and CD8+ blood T cells was observed from baseline to week 6. In the 0.1-3.0 mg/kg groups, partial responders had among the lowest normalized peripheral clonal expansion, particularly in CD8+ T cells. Low levels of normalized T-cell clonal expansion were also seen in some nonresponding patients. On average, CD8+ T cells showed more expanded clones than CD4+ T cells after ivuxolimab. Antigen specificity was not determined for the clonally expanded peripheral T cells.

To sequence the TCRbeta CDR3 region, genomic DNA was isolated from the sorted cells. The immunoSEQ Assay was used to sequence the TCRbeta CDR3 regions. The clones in this table, taken by TCRdb from immuneACCESS, are in-frame only. Not every clone is retained; where verified, under half of the shortfall comes from an unresolved V gene, and the cause of the rest is unknown. The sample table contains approximately 49,000 clones; only one count was recorded for around 84% of them. The leading ten clones occupy 1.1% of the sample. The V and J segments used are TRBV19 and TRBJ2-2, and 7 junctional nucleotides match TRBD1. This clonotype originated in an adult with an advanced solid tumor such as melanoma, head and neck, liver or kidney cancer. Sequenced here: CD4+ or CD8+ T cells sorted from blood, sampled in a trial of the OX40 agonist ivuxolimab. The CDR3 sequence is CASTRGKNTGELFF. The DNA sequence follows: TGTGCCAGTACCAGGGGGAAGAACACCGGGGAGCTGTTTTTT.